The next 7 T cell receptor beta chains were all read from a single sample in a study of long-term antiretroviral therapy in people with HIV. Survey-level immunoSEQ v3.0 assays were run. Repertoires were generated with immunoSEQ multiplex PCR, while TCRdb's copy carries only in-frame clones and drops some. Here the sample spans 20,000 to 25,000 clones, under 90% being singletons. Source: unsorted PBMCs, taken around 2.5 years after starting antiretroviral therapy. These receptors were obtained from a man aged 40-49 years with HIV.

The genes are TRBV4-1 and TRBJ2-1; possibly TRBD1 for D (5 bases). Germline loops: CDR1 MGHRA, CDR2 YSYEKL. Trimming stripped 1 base from V and 0 bases from J, with 7 bases between. The CDR3 loop spans 15 amino acids. In nucleotides, the CDR3 is TGCGCCAGCAGCCAAGTAGGGGACTCCTACAATGAGCAGTTCTTC. Translating gives CASSQVGDSYNEQFF.

J is TRBJ1-1 and V is TRBV2; D remains unclear. Germline V CDR1 and CDR2: SNHLY, FYNNEI. The CDR3 has 17 amino acids. Between the trimmed V and J ends, which lost 11 bases and 3 bases, there was a span of 28 bases. The CDR3 DNA reads TGTGCCGGTCGTATTACGACGGCGGCGAACCCCGACACTGAAGCTTTCTTT. It yields the protein CAGRITTAANPDTEAFF.

This clone was observed a few times. V usage is TRBV5-4 and J usage is TRBJ2-2; 8 nucleotides align to TRBD2. This CDR3 has 17 residues. The ends lost 3 bases at V and 4 bases at J; junction bases unmatched: 11. The germline V gene has CDR1 SGHNT and CDR2 YYREEE (reference sequence). For the CDR3, the DNA is TGTGCCAGCAGCTATCCTTTCGCGGGGGGACGCACCGGGGAGCTGTTTTTT. This sequence encodes CASSYPFAGGRTGELFF.

This clone has more than one count but fewer than ten. J is TRBJ2-2 and V is TRBV19, with TRBD1 identical over 7 bases. The J segment lost 1 base and the V segment lost 3 bases, leaving 8 bases of the junction unmatched. The CDR3 has 17 amino acids. The germline CDR1 and CDR2 sequences are LNHDA and SQIVND (reference sequence). The chain's CDR3 is CASSMLGTAKNTGELFF. CDR3 DNA sequence: TGTGCCAGTAGTATGTTAGGGACAGCCAAGAACACCGGGGAGCTGTTTTTT.

V is TRBV5-1 and J is TRBJ1-2, with a possible D match to TRBD1 (5 bases). This CDR3 has 13 amino acids. Looked up from germline, CDR1 is SGHRS and CDR2 is YFSETQ. Trimming pared 5 bases from V and 1 base from J, leaving 9 bases between. CDR3 residues: CASSDGGNYGYTF. In DNA, the CDR3 is TGCGCCAGCAGTGACGGGGGTAACTATGGCTACACCTTC. Filled out from reference TRBV5-1 and TRBJ1-2, the complete variable domain reads KAGVTQTPRYLIKTRGQQVTLSCSPISGHRSVSWYQQTPGQGLQFLFEYFSETQRNKGNFPGRFSGRQFSNSRSEMNVSTLELGDSALYLCASSDGGNYGYTFGSGTRLTVV.

This clone has more than one count but fewer than ten. The rearrangement joins TRBV27 to TRBJ2-7; 9 bases agree with TRBD2. The germline gives CDR1 MNHEY, CDR2 SMNVEV (reference sequence). The V segment lost 4 bases and the J segment 2 bases; nucleotides outside the gene matches: 6. The CDR3 is made up of 15 amino acids. This CDR3 reads CASSWAAGGTYEQYF. The DNA for the CDR3 is TGTGCCAGCAGTTGGGCAGCGGGAGGTACCTACGAGCAGTACTTC.

This rearrangement joins TRBV10-2 to TRBJ1-1; D unresolved. In germline, CDR1 is WSHSY, CDR2 SAAADI. The V gene lost 3 bases and the J gene lost 6 bases, with 14 bases spanning the gap. The CDR3 loop spans 14 amino acids. The CDR3 region has the DNA TGCGCCAGCAGTGAACGGGGAGCTTGGGCTGAAGCTTTCTTT. This translates into CASSERGAWAEAFF.